This T cell receptor beta chain was sequenced in a study of blood T cell repertoires in COVID-19. The overall study: The analysed material was cDNA or gDNA that came from T cells, B-cell-depleted T cells, or PBMCs.

This CDR3 has 14 amino acids. The germline V gene has CDR1 LGHDT and CDR2 YNNKEL (reference sequence). V was cut by 0 bases and J by 1 base, with 7 bases left in between. Original handling: Reference gene primer amplification yielded estimated nucleated cell counts. TCRdb's copy holds only in-frame clones and misses some; the assay was immunoSEQ multiplex PCR. V and J calls and clone size are given by that table; D and trimming were obtained from the DNA. This repertoire shows a few hundred thousand clones, almost 90% found once; its top ten account for about 16%. Grouping used clinical history reported by participants in a survey and questionnaire. Individuals in the exposed group had encountered a COVID-19 case within 2 weeks preceding study entry.

The chain combines TRBV3-1 (or the pseudogene TRBV3-2) with TRBJ2-7; D perhaps matches TRBD1 (5 bases). The source is a man aged 30-40 years who had been exposed to COVID-19. What was sequenced was PBMCs or T cells enriched from blood (not recorded which). DNA for the CDR3: TGTGCCAGCAGCCAAGAGTCAGGGTCCTACGAGCAGTACTTC. It yields the protein CASSQESGSYEQYF.